Following are 24 T cell receptor beta chains from one sample sequenced in a study of PD-L1 blockade in urothelial cancer. Sample time point: pretreatment peripheral blood. The method was immunoSEQ multiplex PCR; TCRdb's version includes in-frame clones alone and lacks a portion of them. Of more than 85,000 clones in the sample, around 90% were seen once. This specimen was PBMCs, taken around atezolizumab (anti-PD-L1) treatment. Receptors were obtained from a man in his sixties with urothelial cancer.

This clone showed up just once. The chain couples TRBV4-1 to TRBJ1-2; D not resolved. Germline assignment: CDR1 MGHRA and CDR2 YSYEKL. CDR3 length: 15 residues. Trimming pared 1 base from V and 3 bases from J, leaving 12 bases between. The CDR3 sequence is CASSQGHPKDYGYTF. Here the CDR3 DNA reads TGCGCCAGCAGCCAAGGACACCCCAAGGACTATGGCTACACCTTC.

The V call is TRBV4-3, the J call TRBJ1-6; tentative D call: TRBD1 (5 bases). The CDR3 loop spans 16 amino acids. Germline V gene data show CDR1 as LGHNA and CDR2 as YSLEER. Trimming took off 2 bases at V and 7 bases at J, with 15 bases between the two ends. CDR3 nucleotides: TGCGCCAGCAGCCAAACGGTGGGGGGAGAAAATTCACCCCTCCACTTT. Its translation is CASSQTVGGENSPLHF.

This clone has a single count. The V and J genes are TRBV28 and TRBJ1-3; 8 nucleotides agree with TRBD1. Trimming at V came to 2 bases and at J to 4 bases, leaving 4 bases not matched to a gene. The CDR3 is 15 amino acids. CDR1 and CDR2 from the germline V gene are MDHEN and SYDVKM. The CDR3 sequence: CASSLRQGKGNTIYF. The CDR3, as DNA: TGTGCCAGCAGTTTACGACAGGGGAAGGGAAACACCATATATTTT.

The J gene is TRBJ2-4, the V gene TRBV28; perhaps TRBD2 as D (5 bases). The germline gives CDR1 MDHEN, CDR2 SYDVKM. Trimming took 2 bases from V and 2 from J, leaving 13 bases between them. This CDR3 spans 16 amino acids. The DNA of the CDR3 is TGTGCCAGCAGTTTAGGAGGAACTACTACCAAAAACATTCAGTACTTC. It codes for CASSLGGTTTKNIQYF. Full variable domain (missing parts from reference TRBV28 and TRBJ2-4): DVKVTQSSRYLVKRTGEKVFLECVQDMDHENMFWYRQDPGLGLRLIYFSYDVKMKEKGDIPEGYSVSREKKERFSLILESASTNQTSMYLCASSLGGTTTKNIQYFGAGTRLSVL.

The rearrangement uses TRBV9 and TRBJ2-3; 16 nucleotides line up with TRBD2. The V gene end was trimmed by 4 bases and the J gene end by 6 bases; junction bases not matched to a gene: 8. This CDR3 is built from 17 residues. CDR1 and CDR2 from the germline V gene are SGDLS and YYNGEE. CDR3 protein: CASSPGTSGRGLDTQYF. Written as DNA, the CDR3 is TGTGCCAGCAGCCCCGGGACTAGCGGGAGGGGCCTGGATACGCAGTATTTT.

V gene TRBV5-1 combines with J gene TRBJ1-1; D is perhaps TRBD1 (6 bases). V was pared by 4 bases and J by 8 bases, with 12 bases between. The germline gives CDR1 SGHRS, CDR2 YFSETQ. This CDR3 has 12 amino acids. The CDR3, as DNA: TGCGCCAGCAGCCCACAGGGTACCGAAGCTTTCTTT. This gives the protein CASSPQGTEAFF.

In nucleotides, the CDR3 is TGCGCCAGCAGCTCCAGGGGGCCAGGGGGAACCGGGGAGCTGTTTTTT. It encodes CASSSRGPGGTGELFF. The J gene is TRBJ2-2, the V gene TRBV5-1; 8 nucleotides line up with TRBD1. The junction had 9 bases not matched to a gene; V was cut back by 3 bases and J by 5 bases. In germline, CDR1 is SGHRS, CDR2 YFSETQ. This CDR3 comprises 16 residues. Together with reference TRBV5-1 and TRBJ2-2, the CDR3 gives the full variable domain: KAGVTQTPRYLIKTRGQQVTLSCSPISGHRSVSWYQQTPGQGLQFLFEYFSETQRNKGNFPGRFSGRQFSNSRSEMNVSTLELGDSALYLCASSSRGPGGTGELFFGEGSRLTVL.

The chain combines TRBV5-1 with TRBJ2-2, with a weak D call TRBD1 (7 bases). The V end was cut by 1 base, the J end by 8 bases, with 15 bases between. The CDR3 sequence is 15 residues long. Germline-derived CDR1 and CDR2 are SGHRS and YFSETQ. The CDR3 nucleotides are TGCGCCAGCAGCTTGATCGGAGGGGGCTCGGGGGAGCTGTTTTTT. As protein: CASSLIGGGSGELFF.

This clone was detected only once. This chain connects TRBV6-1 to TRBJ2-7, with 7 bases fitting TRBD1. This CDR3 spans 15 amino acids. The junction had 9 bases not matched to a gene; V was cut back by 6 bases and J by 1 base. Germline V lookup: CDR1 MNHNS, CDR2 SASEGT. Here the CDR3 reads CASRGGTANSYEQYF. In nucleotides, the CDR3 is TGTGCCAGCAGAGGTGGGACAGCGAATTCCTACGAGCAGTACTTC.

V and J are TRBV19 and TRBJ1-1; no clear D gene. This CDR3 region has 13 residues. Germline CDR1 is LNHDA and CDR2 is SQIVND (reference sequence). Here the CDR3 DNA reads TGTGTCCTCCGCAGGCAAATGGACACTGAAGCTTTCTTT. It translates to CVLRRQMDTEAFF. The full variable domain, with the rest looked up from reference TRBV19 and TRBJ1-1, is DGGITQSPKYLFRKEGQNVTLSCEQNLNHDAMYWYRQDPGQGLRLIYYSQIVNDFQKGDIAEGYSVSREKKESFPLTVTSAQKNPTAFYLCVLRRQMDTEAFFGQGTRLTVV.

The rearrangement joins TRBV6-6 to TRBJ2-7; 8 bases fit TRBD2. V dropped 2 bases and J dropped 2; count of bases not matched to a gene: 5. The CDR3 extends over 15 amino acids. Germline loops: CDR1 MNHNY, CDR2 SVGAGI (reference sequence). CDR3 nucleotides: TGTGCCAGCAGTTACCCCGGGGGGGTTCCCTACGAGCAGTACTTC. Residues: CASSYPGGVPYEQYF.

This chain joins TRBV5-1 and TRBJ2-7; 10 positions match TRBD1. The CDR3 length is 14 residues. V dropped 4 bases and J dropped 7; count of bases not matched to a gene: 8. The germline V gene has CDR1 SGHRS and CDR2 YFSETQ. This CDR3 reads CASSVGTGDEEQYF. CDR3 sequence (DNA): TGCGCCAGCAGCGTCGGGACAGGGGATGAAGAGCAGTACTTC. The whole variable domain, filled in from reference TRBV5-1 and TRBJ2-7, reads KAGVTQTPRYLIKTRGQQVTLSCSPISGHRSVSWYQQTPGQGLQFLFEYFSETQRNKGNFPGRFSGRQFSNSRSEMNVSTLELGDSALYLCASSVGTGDEEQYFGPGTRLTVT.

This clone is medium-sized within its sample. The rearrangement links TRBV15 to TRBJ1-5; TRBD1 is a possible D gene (6 bases). V was trimmed by 1 base and J by 1 base, leaving 8 bases between them. Germline CDR1 is LNHNV and CDR2 is YYDKDF (reference sequence). The length of the CDR3 is 15 residues. The CDR3 DNA is TGTGCCACCAGCAGAGGGACAGCCAGCAATCAGCCCCAGCATTTT. Protein: CATSRGTASNQPQHF.

The gene calls are TRBV14 and TRBJ2-7, with a possible D match to TRBD2 (6 bases). The CDR3 loop spans 12 amino acids. The V gene's germline CDR1 is SGHDN and CDR2 FVKESK. The germline V and J ends were trimmed by 4 bases and 12 bases, with 16 bases remaining between them. CDR3 loop: CASSRTGGYGYF. CDR3 coding DNA: TGTGCCAGCAGCCGGACTGGGGGGTATGGGTACTTC.

The V call is TRBV6-1, the J call TRBJ1-2; tentatively, D is TRBD1 (5 bases). V shed 5 bases and J shed 7 bases, with 17 bases lying between them. Germline V gives CDR1 MNHNS, CDR2 SASEGT. The CDR3 length is 14 residues. CDR3 in DNA: TGTGCCAGCAGTCCCCCGACAGCCAAGCGTGGCTACACCTTC. Amino acid sequence: CASSPPTAKRGYTF.

This clone was recorded a few times. The J gene is TRBJ2-2, the V gene TRBV7-2; TRBD1 might be the D (5 bases). Germline CDR1 reads SGHTA; CDR2 reads FQGNSA. The CDR3 runs 18 residues. Trimming took off 3 bases at V and 6 bases at J, with 23 bases between the two ends. The CDR3: CASSFPGVGAPGAGELFF. CDR3 DNA sequence: TGTGCCAGCAGCTTCCCTGGGGTAGGGGCACCAGGCGCCGGGGAGCTGTTTTTT.

The chain employs TRBV18 and TRBJ2-2; D is possibly TRBD1 (5 bases). CDR3 length: 15 amino acids. V lost 1 base and J lost 4, with 10 bases in between. The germline CDR1 and CDR2 sequences are KGHSH and LQKENI. CDR3 residues: CASSPLAGLTGELFF. The DNA for the CDR3 is TGTGCCAGCTCACCACTAGCAGGGCTCACCGGGGAGCTGTTTTTT.

As concerns this clone: This CDR3 is also generated by other DNA sequences in the sample. V usage is TRBV9 and J usage is TRBJ2-5; TRBD1 matches at 10 bases. Germline loops: CDR1 SGDLS, CDR2 YYNGEE. The trim removed 2 bases at V and 2 bases at J, leaving 0 bases unmatched. This CDR3 is built from 14 residues. CDR3 DNA: TGTGCCAGCAGCGTGGACAGGGGGCAAGAGACCCAGTACTTC. This encodes CASSVDRGQETQYF. The variable domain in full, with the rest retrieved from reference TRBV9 and TRBJ2-5, is DSGVTQTPKHLITATGQRVTLRCSPRSGDLSVYWYQQSLDQGLQFLIQYYNGEERAKGNILERFSAQQFPDLHSELNLSSLELGDSALYFCASSVDRGQETQYFGPGTRLLVL.

This chain joins TRBV9 and TRBJ1-2; D is perhaps TRBD1 (5 bases). CDR3 length equals 14 residues. Germline V gene lookup returns CDR1 SGDLS and CDR2 YYNGEE. V lost 2 bases to trimming and J lost 8 bases, with 16 bases between them. CDR3 loop: CASSVLEGGDGYTF. The CDR3 DNA follows: TGTGCCAGCAGCGTTCTGGAGGGCGGGGACGGCTACACCTTC.

The chain employs TRBV25-1 and TRBJ2-1; TRBD2 is a possible D gene (5 bases). The CDR3 loop spans 15 amino acids. Germline CDR1 is MGHDK and CDR2 is SYGVNS. The V end lost 1 base, the J end lost 8 bases, and 15 bases lay between the germline ends. The chain's CDR3 is CASSESLAGIDEQFF. The CDR3 nucleotides read TGTGCCAGCAGTGAATCGCTCGCGGGCATCGATGAGCAGTTCTTC.

The DNA of the CDR3 is TGCGCCAGCAGCCATACCATAAGCGGGGGGGCCTCCGAGCAGTACTTC. Translation gives CASSHTISGGASEQYF. The rearrangement links TRBV4-3 to TRBJ2-7; TRBD2 aligns across 10 bases. This CDR3 is built from 16 residues. J lost 6 bases, V lost 3 bases, and 11 bases had no gene match. Germline CDR1 reads LGHNA; CDR2 reads YSLEER.

The rearrangement joins TRBV5-1 to TRBJ2-5; D unresolved. The CDR3 is made up of 12 amino acids. Germline V gives CDR1 SGHRS, CDR2 YFSETQ. Trimming removed 0 bases at V and 5 bases at J, with 5 bases between. The CDR3 sequence is CASSLVGETQYF. The CDR3 DNA reads TGCGCCAGCAGCTTGGTCGGTGAGACCCAGTACTTC.

This clone was counted a single time. The chain links TRBV4-2 to TRBJ2-7; 9 bases align to TRBD2. The CDR3 consists of 18 residues. Germline loops: CDR1 LGHNA, CDR2 YNFKEQ. The trim removed 1 base at V and 0 bases at J, leaving 10 bases unmatched. CDR3 loop: CASSQVDSGGLSSYEQYF. As DNA, the CDR3 is TGTGCCAGCAGCCAAGTTGATAGCGGGGGCCTGAGCTCCTACGAGCAGTACTTC.

The chain combines TRBV6-6 with TRBJ2-3, with 12 bases aligning to TRBD2. The CDR3 length is 16 residues. V lost 0 bases and J lost 6; bases outside the gene matches: 4. Looked up from germline, CDR1 is MNHNY and CDR2 is SVGAGI (reference sequence). CDR3 residues: CASSYSLAGGGDTQYF. As DNA, the CDR3 is TGTGCCAGCAGTTACTCCCTAGCGGGGGGGGGTGATACGCAGTATTTT.